The 16 T cell receptor beta chains in this list originate from one sample, sequenced in a study of long-term antiretroviral therapy in people with HIV. An immunoSEQ assay, version v3.0, was performed at survey level. The protocol was immunoSEQ multiplex PCR, while the TCRdb copy is restricted to in-frame clones and leaves out a portion. The sample carries around 11,000 clones, around 85% recorded once. The input for sequencing was unsorted PBMCs, taken 1.8 years after starting antiretroviral therapy. These receptors all stem from a man aged 35-49 years with HIV.

The chain carries TRBV5-8 and TRBJ2-6; D gene unclear. The germline V and J ends were trimmed by 7 bases and 5 bases, with 22 bases remaining between them. CDR1 is SGHTS and CDR2 is YDEGEE in the germline V gene. CDR3 length equals 17 residues. The CDR3 bases are TGTGCCAGCCTAGTGATTCATACACAAAGTCGGGCCAACGTCCTGACTTTC. It encodes CASLVIHTQSRANVLTF. The complete variable domain, with remaining parts taken from reference TRBV5-8 and TRBJ2-6, reads EAGVTQSPTHLIKTRGQQATLRCSPISGHTSVYWYQQALGLGLQFLLWYDEGEERNRGNFPPRFSGRQFPNYSSELNVNALELEDSALYLCASLVIHTQSRANVLTFGAGSRLTVL.

J is TRBJ1-1 and V is TRBV5-1; D may be TRBD1 (5 bases). Between the trimmed V and J ends, which lost 0 bases and 6 bases, there was a span of 15 bases. Germline V CDR1 and CDR2: SGHRS, YFSETQ. The CDR3 runs 15 residues. CDR3 DNA: TGCGCCAGCAGCTTGGCCGGGACGGTCGGCGCTGAAGCTTTCTTT. Encoded protein: CASSLAGTVGAEAFF.

A note on this clone: The germline gene is not matched at one end of the junction; a read error may be the cause. The V gene is TRBV27, the J gene TRBJ2-1; D not certain. Germline V CDR1 and CDR2: MNHEY, SMNVEV (reference sequence). This CDR3 spans 14 amino acids. CDR3 protein: CASTLSGLINEQFF. In DNA, the CDR3 is TGTGCCAGCACTTTAAGTGGGCTCATCAATGAGCAGTTCTTC.

This chain joins TRBV15 and TRBJ1-1; 8 bases map to TRBD1. V shed 0 bases, J shed 4 bases, and the junction held 4 bases outside the gene matches. The CDR3 consists of 15 residues. Germline CDR1 is LNHNV and CDR2 is YYDKDF (reference sequence). CDR3 coding DNA: TGTGCCACCAGCAGAGAGACAGGGGCCCTCACTGAAGCTTTCTTT. Its protein product is CATSRETGALTEAFF.

The chain carries TRBV29-1 and TRBJ1-3; 7 nucleotides align to TRBD1. The germline gives CDR1 SQVTM, CDR2 ANQGSEA. Germline trimming cut 7 bases from V and 1 base from J; bases unmatched to any gene: 1. The CDR3 spans 12 residues. CDR3 nucleotides: TGCAGCGCGACAGGGTCTGGAAACACCATATATTTT. This gives the protein CSATGSGNTIYF.

This sequence joins TRBV27 and TRBJ1-2; TRBD1 is a possible D gene (6 bases). V lost 6 bases to trimming and J lost 5 bases, with 19 bases between them. Per the germline V gene, CDR1 is MNHEY and CDR2 is SMNVEV (reference sequence). The CDR3 consists of 15 residues. This CDR3 reads CASSLSGGLLYGYTF. The CDR3 DNA sequence: TGTGCCAGCAGCCTCAGCGGGGGGCTATTATATGGCTACACCTTC.

The chain uses TRBV7-8 and TRBJ1-1; the D gene is possibly TRBD1 (6 bases). Germline V gives CDR1 SGHVS, CDR2 FQNEAQ. The ends were cut back, 1 base at V and 0 bases at J, with 18 bases in the middle. The CDR3 has 18 amino acids. CDR3 nucleotides: TGTGCCAGCAGCTTAGATGGGGGGCGCCGTAAGTTGAACACTGAAGCTTTCTTT. The encoded protein is CASSLDGGRRKLNTEAFF.

This clone was counted a few times. The chain combines TRBV11-2 with TRBJ1-3; D gene unclear. V was clipped by 1 base and J by 2 bases, with 9 bases between them. CDR1 SGHAT and CDR2 FQNNGV come from the germline V gene. The CDR3 contains 15 residues. CDR3: CASSLGGITGNTIYF. The CDR3 DNA sequence: TGTGCCAGCAGCTTAGGGGGAATTACTGGAAACACCATATATTTT.

The V gene is TRBV7-9, the J gene TRBJ2-7, with a tentative D call TRBD2 (6 bases). The CDR3 covers 15 residues. The germline V gene encodes CDR1 SEHNR and CDR2 FQNEAQ (reference sequence). Trimming shortened V by 3 bases and J by 2 bases, and 14 bases separated the two germline ends. In DNA, the CDR3 is TGTGCCAGCAGCTTTGTTCTAGCGCCAACCTACGAGCAGTACTTC. As protein: CASSFVLAPTYEQYF.

Only a few counts were recorded for this clone. The chain carries TRBV28 and TRBJ2-7; 7 nucleotides align to TRBD2. Per the germline V gene, CDR1 is MDHEN and CDR2 is SYDVKM. This CDR3 has 12 amino acids. V gave up 7 bases and J gave up 4 bases; unmatched junction bases: 4. CDR3 DNA sequence: TGTGCCAGCAAAAGCGGGATGTACGAGCAGTACTTC. This gives the protein CASKSGMYEQYF.

The chain uses TRBV29-1 and TRBJ2-7; 11 bases line up with TRBD2. Germline-derived CDR1 and CDR2 are SQVTM and ANQGSEA. The CDR3 is 13 residues long. V lost 4 bases and J lost 4; bases outside the gene matches: 3. In DNA, the CDR3 is TGCAGCGTTGCTGCTAGCGGGGGGTACGAGCAGTACTTC. This sequence encodes CSVAASGGYEQYF.

The rearrangement links TRBV28 to TRBJ2-7, with a weak D call TRBD1 (6 bases). This CDR3 contains 13 residues. Germline V gene sequence: CDR1 MDHEN, CDR2 SYDVKM. V gave up 3 bases and J gave up 2 bases, with 8 bases separating them. The CDR3 sequence: CASSLTGPYEQYF. CDR3 DNA sequence: TGTGCCAGCAGTTTGACAGGTCCCTACGAGCAGTACTTC.

The J gene is TRBJ2-1, the V gene TRBV18; the D is unclear. The CDR3 sequence is 12 residues long. V lost 2 bases and J 6 bases, leaving 5 bases between the germline ends. The germline V gene encodes CDR1 KGHSH and CDR2 LQKENI. The DNA for the CDR3 is TGTGCCAGCTCACCAGTTGGCAATGAGCAGTTCTTC. Translating gives CASSPVGNEQFF.

The rearrangement joins TRBV27 to TRBJ2-2, with unresolved D. The V gene's germline CDR1 is MNHEY and CDR2 SMNVEV (reference sequence). Trimming stripped 2 bases from V and 0 bases from J, with 1 base between. CDR3 size: 13 residues. CDR3 loop: CASSLANTGELFF. The DNA for the CDR3 is TGTGCCAGCAGTTTAGCGAACACCGGGGAGCTGTTTTTT.

The chain combines TRBV27 with TRBJ1-2; D gene ambiguous. CDR1 and CDR2 from the germline V gene are MNHEY and SMNVEV (reference sequence). Trimming shortened V by 8 bases and J by 8 bases, and 15 bases separated the two germline ends. The CDR3 is 12 amino acids. In DNA, the CDR3 is TGTGCCAGCTCGGACGGCGTGAAGGGCTACACCTTC. Residues: CASSDGVKGYTF.

The chain employs TRBV11-2 and TRBJ1-1; possible D gene TRBD1, 5 bases. Trimming took 3 bases from V and 6 from J, leaving 11 bases between them. The CDR3 loop spans 13 amino acids. Germline CDR1 and CDR2: SGHAT and FQNNGV. The CDR3, as DNA: TGTGCCAGCAGCTTGGGCGGGGCCGCTGAAGCTTTCTTT. Translating gives CASSLGGAAEAFF. Drawing the rest from reference TRBV11-2 and TRBJ1-1, the complete variable domain is EAGVAQSPRYKIIEKRQSVAFWCNPISGHATLYWYQQILGQGPKLLIQFQNNGVVDDSQLPKDRFSAERLKGVDSTLKIQPAKLEDSAVYLCASSLGGAAEAFFGQGTRLTVV.